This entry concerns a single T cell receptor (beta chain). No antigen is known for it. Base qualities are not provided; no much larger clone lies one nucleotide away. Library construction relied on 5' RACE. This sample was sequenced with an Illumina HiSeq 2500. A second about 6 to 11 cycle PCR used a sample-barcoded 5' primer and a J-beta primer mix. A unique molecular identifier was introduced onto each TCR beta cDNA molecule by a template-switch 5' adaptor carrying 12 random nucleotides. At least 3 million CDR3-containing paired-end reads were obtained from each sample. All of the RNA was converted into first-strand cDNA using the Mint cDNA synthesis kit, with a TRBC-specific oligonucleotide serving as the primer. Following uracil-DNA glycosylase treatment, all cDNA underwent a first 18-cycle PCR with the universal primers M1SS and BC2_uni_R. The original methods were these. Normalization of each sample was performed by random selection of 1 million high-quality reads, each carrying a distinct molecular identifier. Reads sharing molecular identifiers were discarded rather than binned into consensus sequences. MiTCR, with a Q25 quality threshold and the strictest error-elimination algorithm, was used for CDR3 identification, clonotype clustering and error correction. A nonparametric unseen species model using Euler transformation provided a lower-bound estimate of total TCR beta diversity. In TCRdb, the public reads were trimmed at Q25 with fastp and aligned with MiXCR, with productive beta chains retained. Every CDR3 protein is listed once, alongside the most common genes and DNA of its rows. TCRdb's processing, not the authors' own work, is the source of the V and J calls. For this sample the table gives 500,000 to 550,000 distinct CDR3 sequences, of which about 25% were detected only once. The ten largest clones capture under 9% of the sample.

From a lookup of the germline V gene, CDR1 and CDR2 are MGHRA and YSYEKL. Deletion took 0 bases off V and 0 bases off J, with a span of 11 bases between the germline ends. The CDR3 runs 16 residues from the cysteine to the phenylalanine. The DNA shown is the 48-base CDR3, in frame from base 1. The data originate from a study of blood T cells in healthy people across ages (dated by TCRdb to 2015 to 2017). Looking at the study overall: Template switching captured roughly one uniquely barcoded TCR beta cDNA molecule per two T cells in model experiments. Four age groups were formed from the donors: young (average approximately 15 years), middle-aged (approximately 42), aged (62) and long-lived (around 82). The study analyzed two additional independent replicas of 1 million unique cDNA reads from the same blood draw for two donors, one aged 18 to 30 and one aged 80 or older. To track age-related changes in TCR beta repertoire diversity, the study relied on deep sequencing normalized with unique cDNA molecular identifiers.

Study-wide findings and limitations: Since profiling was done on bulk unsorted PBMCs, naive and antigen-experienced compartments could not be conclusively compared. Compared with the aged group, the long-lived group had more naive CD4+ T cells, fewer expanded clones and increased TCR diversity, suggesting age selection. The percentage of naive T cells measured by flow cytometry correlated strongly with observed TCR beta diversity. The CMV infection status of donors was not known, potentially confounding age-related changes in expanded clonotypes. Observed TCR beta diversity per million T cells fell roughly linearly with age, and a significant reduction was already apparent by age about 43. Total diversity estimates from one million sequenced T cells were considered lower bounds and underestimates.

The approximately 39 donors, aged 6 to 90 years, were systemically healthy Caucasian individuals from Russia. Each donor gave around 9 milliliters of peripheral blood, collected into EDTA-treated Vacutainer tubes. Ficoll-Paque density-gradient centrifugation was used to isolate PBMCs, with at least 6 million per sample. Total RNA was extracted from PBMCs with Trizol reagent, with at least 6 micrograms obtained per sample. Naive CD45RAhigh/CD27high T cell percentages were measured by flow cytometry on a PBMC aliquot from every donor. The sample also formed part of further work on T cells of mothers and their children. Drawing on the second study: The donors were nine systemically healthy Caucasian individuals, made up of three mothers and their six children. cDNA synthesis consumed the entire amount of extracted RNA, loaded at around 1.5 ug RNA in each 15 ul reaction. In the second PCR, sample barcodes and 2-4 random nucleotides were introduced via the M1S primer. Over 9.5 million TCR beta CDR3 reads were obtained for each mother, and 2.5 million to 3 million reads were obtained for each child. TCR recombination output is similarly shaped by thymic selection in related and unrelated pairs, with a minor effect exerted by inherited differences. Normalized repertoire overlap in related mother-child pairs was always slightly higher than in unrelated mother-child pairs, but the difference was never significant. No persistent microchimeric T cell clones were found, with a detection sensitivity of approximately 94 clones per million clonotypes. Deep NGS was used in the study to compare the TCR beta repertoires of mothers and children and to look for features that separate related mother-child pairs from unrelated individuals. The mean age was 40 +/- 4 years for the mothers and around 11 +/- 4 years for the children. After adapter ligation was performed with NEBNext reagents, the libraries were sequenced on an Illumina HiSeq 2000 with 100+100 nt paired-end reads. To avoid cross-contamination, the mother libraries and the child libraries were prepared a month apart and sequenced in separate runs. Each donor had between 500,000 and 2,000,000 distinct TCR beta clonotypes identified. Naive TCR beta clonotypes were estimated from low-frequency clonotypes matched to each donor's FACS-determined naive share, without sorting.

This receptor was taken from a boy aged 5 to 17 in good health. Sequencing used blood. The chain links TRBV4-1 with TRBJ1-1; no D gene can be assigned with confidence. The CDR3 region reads CASSQDPGAMNTEAFF. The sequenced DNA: TGCGCCAGCAGCCAAGACCCCGGAGCCATGAACACTGAAGCTTTCTTT.